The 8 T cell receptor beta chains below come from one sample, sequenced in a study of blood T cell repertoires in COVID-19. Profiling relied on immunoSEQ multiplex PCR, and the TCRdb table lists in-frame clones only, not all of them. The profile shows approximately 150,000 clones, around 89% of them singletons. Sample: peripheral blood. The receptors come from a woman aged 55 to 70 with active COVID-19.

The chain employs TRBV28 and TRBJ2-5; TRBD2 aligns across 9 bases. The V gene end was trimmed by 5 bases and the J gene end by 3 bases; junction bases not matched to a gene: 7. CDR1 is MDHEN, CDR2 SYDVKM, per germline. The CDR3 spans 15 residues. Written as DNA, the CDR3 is TGTGCCAGCAGTCCGACTAGCGGAGGTGAAGAGACCCAGTACTTC. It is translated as CASSPTSGGEETQYF.

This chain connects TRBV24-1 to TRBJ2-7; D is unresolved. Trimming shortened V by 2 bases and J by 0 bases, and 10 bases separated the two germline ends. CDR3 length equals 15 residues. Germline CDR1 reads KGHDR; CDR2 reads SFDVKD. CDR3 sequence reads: CATSDSWPGSYEQYF. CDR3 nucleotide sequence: TGTGCCACCAGTGATTCTTGGCCAGGCTCCTACGAGCAGTACTTC.

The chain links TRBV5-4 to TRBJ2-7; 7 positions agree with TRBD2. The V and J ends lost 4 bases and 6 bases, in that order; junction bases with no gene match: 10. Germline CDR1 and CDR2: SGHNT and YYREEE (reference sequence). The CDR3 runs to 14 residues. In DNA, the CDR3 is TGTGCCAGCAGCGTTGCGACTAGCTACACCGAGCAGTACTTC. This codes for CASSVATSYTEQYF.

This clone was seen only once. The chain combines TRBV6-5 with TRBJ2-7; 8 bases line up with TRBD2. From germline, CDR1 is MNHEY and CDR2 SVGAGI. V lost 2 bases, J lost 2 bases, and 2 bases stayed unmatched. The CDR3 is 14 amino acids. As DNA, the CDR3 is TGTGCCAGCAGTTACCGAGCGGGAGCCTACGAGCAGTACTTC. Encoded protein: CASSYRAGAYEQYF.

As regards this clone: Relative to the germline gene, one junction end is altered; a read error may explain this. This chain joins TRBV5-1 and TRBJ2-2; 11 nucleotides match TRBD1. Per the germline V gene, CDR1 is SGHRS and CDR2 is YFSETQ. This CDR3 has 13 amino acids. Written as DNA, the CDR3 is TGCGCCAGCAGCCCAACCGGGACAGGGGGGCTGTTTTTT. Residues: CASSPTGTGGLFF.

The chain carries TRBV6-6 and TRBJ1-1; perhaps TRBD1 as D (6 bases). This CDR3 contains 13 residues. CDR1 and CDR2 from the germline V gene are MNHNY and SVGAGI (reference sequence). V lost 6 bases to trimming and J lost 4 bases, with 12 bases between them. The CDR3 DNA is TGTGCCAGCAGCAATACAGGGCGCACTGAAGCTTTCTTT. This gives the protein CASSNTGRTEAFF.

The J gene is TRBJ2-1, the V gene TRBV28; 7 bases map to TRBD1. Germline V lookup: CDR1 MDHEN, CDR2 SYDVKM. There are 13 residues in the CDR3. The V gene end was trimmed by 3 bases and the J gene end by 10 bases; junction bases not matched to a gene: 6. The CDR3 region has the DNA TGTGCCAGCAGTTTCTCCGACAGGGTCGAGCAGTTCTTC. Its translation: CASSFSDRVEQFF.

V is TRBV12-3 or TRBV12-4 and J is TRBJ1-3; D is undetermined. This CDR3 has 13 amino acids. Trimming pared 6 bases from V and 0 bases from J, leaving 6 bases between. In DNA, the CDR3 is TGTGCCAGCAGAGCGAGCTCTGGAAACACCATATATTTT. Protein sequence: CASRASSGNTIYF.